This is a list of T cell receptor beta chains from one sample in a study of T cells in Graves' hyperthyroidism and ophthalmopathy. One entry per CDR3 protein results from TCRdb running MiXCR on the multiplex PCR reads. The sample consists of hundreds of thousands of distinct CDR3 sequences, roughly a quarter of them appearing once. Sequenced: blood. These receptors came from a woman in her 30s with Graves' ophthalmopathy. CDR3s include the opening cysteine and the closing phenylalanine or tryptophan. A D gene is named only where the DNA matches it firmly. Clone sizes are given selectively: once, few, many, or a class where the clone is expanded.

V	D	size	J	DNA	CDR3
TRBV12-3/TRBV12-4	TRBD1	many	TRBJ2-5	TGTGCCAGCAGTCGGGACAGGGGGCACGAGACCCAGTACTTC	CASSRDRGHETQYF
TRBV20-1	NA	NA	TRBJ1-2	TGCAGTGCTAGAGATCTTCCTGGCTACACCTTC	CSARDLPGYTF
TRBV18	NA	few	TRBJ1-1	TGTGCCAGCTCCGGGTGGAGCTCTGAAGCTTTCTTT	CASSGWSSEAFF
TRBV20-1	TRBD1	few	TRBJ1-2	TGCAGTGCTAGAACCGGGACAGGGGGCCGGGGCTACACCTTC	CSARTGTGGRGYTF
TRBV5-6	NA	NA	TRBJ1-1	TGTGCCAGCAGCTGGGGGCAGACCACCATGAACACTGAAGCTTTCTTT	CASSWGQTTMNTEAFF
TRBV5-1	NA	NA	TRBJ1-2	TGCGCCAGCAGCTTGGACAGGCCCGTCCCCGGGAAAGGCTACACCTTC	CASSLDRPVPGKGYTF
TRBV4-3	TRBD1	many	TRBJ1-2	TGCGCCAGCAGCCAAGAAACAGGGGTGAATCACTATGGCTACACCTTC	CASSQETGVNHYGYTF
TRBV12-3/TRBV12-4	TRBD1	NA	TRBJ2-1	TGTGCCAGCAGCCGGACAGGGGGCTCCTACAATGAGCAGTTCTTC	CASSRTGGSYNEQFF
TRBV5-1	NA	few	TRBJ1-1	TGCGCCAGCACCAGGGACTTGGGGGACACTGAAGCTTTCTTT	CASTRDLGDTEAFF
TRBV6-5	TRBD2	many	TRBJ2-7	TGTGCCAGCAGTTCCTCGACTAGCGGGACCTACGAGCAGTACTTC	CASSSSTSGTYEQYF
TRBV29-1	NA	many	TRBJ1-2	TGCAGCGTTGATCCGCCGGTAAACTATGGCTACACCTTC	CSVDPPVNYGYTF
TRBV7-6	NA	many	TRBJ1-1	TGTGCCAGCAGCTTCGGGCTGGGCACTGAAGCTTTCTTT	CASSFGLGTEAFF
TRBV20-1	NA	many	TRBJ1-5	TGCAGTGCCGCGCCGGACGGTAATCAGCCCCAGCATTTT	CSAAPDGNQPQHF
TRBV6-1	NA	many	TRBJ1-1	TGTGCCAGCAGTGAAGCTAGGGGCCGTGGCACTGAAGCTTTCTTT	CASSEARGRGTEAFF
TRBV28	NA	many	TRBJ1-2	TGTGCCAGCAGTTTAGCTATCGCCTATGGCTACACCTTC	CASSLAIAYGYTF
TRBV20-1	TRBD1	many	TRBJ1-3	TGCAGTGCTAGTAGGGGGACAGGTTCGGGAAACACCATATATTTT	CSASRGTGSGNTIYF
TRBV20-1	TRBD1	many	TRBJ1-5	TGCAGTGCTAGAGATCCGGGACAGGGAGACCCTAGCAATCAGCCCCAGCATTTT	CSARDPGQGDPSNQPQHF
TRBV6-2/TRBV6-3	NA	many	TRBJ1-2	TGTGCCAGCAGTTACTCGGACGGGGTCTATGGCTACACCTTC	CASSYSDGVYGYTF
TRBV11-1	TRBD1	NA	TRBJ1-5	TGTGCCAGCAGCTTCAGGACAGGGACGAAGAATCAGCCCCAGCATTTT	CASSFRTGTKNQPQHF
TRBV20-1	TRBD1	NA	TRBJ2-5	TGCAGTGCCGGGACAGCAAGGCAAGAGACCCAGTACTTC	CSAGTARQETQYF
TRBV6-5	NA	many	TRBJ2-7	TGTGCCAGCAGTTATGTCACCGGGACCAGCGCGGGCGAGCAGTACTTC	CASSYVTGTSAGEQYF
TRBV9	TRBD2	NA	TRBJ2-2	TGTGCCAGCAGCGCGCGGCCGGGACTACGGGCCGGGGAGCTGTTTTTT	CASSARPGLRAGELFF
TRBV19	NA	NA	TRBJ2-6	TGTGCCACCCGAGAGGGGGCTGGGGCCAACGTCCTGACTTTC	CATREGAGANVLTF
TRBV15	TRBD1	NA	TRBJ2-5	TGTGCCACCAGCAGGGGACCGACAGGGAGAGAGACCCAGTACTTC	CATSRGPTGRETQYF
TRBV7-3	TRBD2	many	TRBJ2-7	TGTGCCAGCAGCGGCAGACTAGCGGGACTGGTGCTGCGGTACTTC	CASSGRLAGLVLRYF
TRBV28	NA	many	TRBJ2-7	TGTGCCAGCAGCACCGACAGCTCCTACGAGCAGTACTTC	CASSTDSSYEQYF
TRBV6-5	NA	many	TRBJ1-1	TGTGCCAGCAGTTACCCGACAGGCGCGAACACTGAAGCTTTCTTT	CASSYPTGANTEAFF
TRBV27	TRBD2	many	TRBJ2-5	TGTGCCAGCAGTAAACGTGGGGGACTAGCGGGGGGGCGGGGAGAGACCCAGTACTTC	CASSKRGGLAGGRGETQYF